Listed below are T cell receptor beta chains from one sample, sequenced in a study of beta chain features in type 1 diabetes. Generated by immunoSEQ multiplex PCR, the TCRdb table keeps only in-frame clones and is missing some. The sample yields a few hundred thousand clones, around 16% seen once. Sequencing input: naive CD4+ T cells from blood. Source of these receptors: a man younger than 30 with type 1 diabetes. CDR3s leave out the opening cysteine and the closing phenylalanine or tryptophan. The size of a clone is reported for some rows only, either as once, few or many, or as a class for expanded clones.

>TRBV2|few
ASTSGPGLAGGRSYEQY
>TRBV28|-
ASSRTANYGYT
>TRBV28|-
ASSSPYTGFKTQY
>TRBV7-9|-
ASSHLGTGDGELF
>TRBV7-9|-
ASSLGSGHAGRQY
>TRBV2|-
ARKEGAGYT
>TRBV28|few
ASSLTGQKWIGYT
>TRBV19|-
ASSTPFDRAQETQY
>TRBV28|few
ASSELAANYNEQF
>TRBV9|few
ASSVTSGNTGELF
>TRBV7-2|-
ASSRLNTDTQY
>TRBV2|-
ASSDPEGVAFANTGELF
>TRBV14|few
ASSQDEGWGYT
>TRBV30|few
AWSKGQLSDQPQH
>TRBV28|few
ASILRDNHTGELF
>TRBV19|-
ASSIRGTDSNQPQH
>TRBV5-1|few
ASSPPVSAQLETQY
>TRBV18|few
ASSPGRQETQY
>TRBV6-6|few
ASSGRTGGYGYT
>TRBV6-5|-
ASTAILNAEAF
>TRBV5-1|-
ASSFGKGVIYNEQF
>TRBV5-4|few
ASSLAGEGDEQF
>TRBV30|-
ACQTGQGRSPLH
>TRBV7-9|few
ASSPIRQGSLNYGYT
>TRBV7-2|few
ASSLYQAGTQY
>TRBV18|few
ASSTYTGDTSGYT
>TRBV6-1|few
ASRWTGNTEAF
>TRBV7-9|-
ASSPQGREGT
>TRBV6-5|-
ASSYPLSNEQF
>TRBV5-1|-
ASSLTGEETQY
>TRBV18|-
ASSPGPVDSEAF
>TRBV7-2|-
ASSRTGTDQNIQY
>TRBV11-2|few
ASSSGGAPGKLF
>TRBV27|-
ASSQIPGTGDGYT
>TRBV28|-
ASSLATGEGYT
>TRBV28|-
ASSLMGQTQETQY
>TRBV28|-
ASRVGGEQY
>TRBV9|-
ASSPPLGLAGSWYNEQF
>TRBV19|once
ASSRGNSQETQY
>TRBV6-5|-
ASSRITAYGYT
>TRBV4-3|-
ASSQGIGAGANQPQH
>TRBV11-2|few
ASSLERVNTGELF
>TRBV2|-
ASRARDRAHNEQF
>TRBV27|few
ASSDTARGGHIQY
>TRBV19|few
ASSIGGVGSYEQY
>TRBV28|-
ASVLAQGAGNTIY
>TRBV4-3|-
ASSQGVQAGTDTQY
>TRBV6-5|few
ASRWRWAGELF
>TRBV5-6|few
ASSSGLAAQEQF
>TRBV29-1|-
SVAGLLKQGYT
>TRBV5-1|-
ASSTGFKGGGYT